Below, 16 T cell receptor beta chains from the same sample are listed, as sequenced in a study of shared clonotypes between healthy human individuals. The assay was immunoSEQ multiplex PCR, and TCRdb's table has in-frame clones only and misses some. Altogether 950,000 to 1,200,000 clones are present, approximately 75% being singletons, with the ten largest covering almost 0.9%. The material sequenced was memory CD4+ T cells from PBMCs. Subset described: CD45RA-negative fraction. Receptors originate from a man younger than 35 in good health. Some clones in this sample may be carry-over from other donors' samples.

The chain has TRBV6-1 and TRBJ1-5; D call uncertain. Trimming cost V 2 bases and J 15 bases, with 14 bases left between them. The CDR3 has 12 residues. Germline values: CDR1 MNHNS, CDR2 SASEGT. CDR3 region: CASSESLGTWHF. The CDR3 nucleotides read TGTGCCAGCAGTGAATCCTTGGGAACGTGGCATTTT.

The V gene is TRBV4-1, the J gene TRBJ2-5, with D hard to call. The germline V gene encodes CDR1 MGHRA and CDR2 YSYEKL. This CDR3 is built from 13 residues. V lost 1 base, J lost 5 bases, and 8 bases lay in between. As DNA, the CDR3 is TGCGCCAGCAGCCAAGTATCGCGGGAGACCCAGTACTTC. It codes for CASSQVSRETQYF.

This sequence joins TRBV5-1 and TRBJ2-5; D remains unclear. Germline values: CDR1 SGHRS, CDR2 YFSETQ. This CDR3 region has 13 residues. The germline V and J ends were trimmed by 5 bases and 5 bases, with 13 bases remaining between them. The DNA of the CDR3 is TGCGCCAGCAGTTTTTCCTCTCGGGAGACCCAGTACTTC. As protein: CASSFSSRETQYF.

The rearrangement links TRBV11-1 to TRBJ2-1, with 8 bases lining up with TRBD1. Germline CDR1 reads SGHAT; CDR2 reads FQDESV (reference sequence). This CDR3 comprises 15 residues. J was trimmed by 0 bases and V by 7 bases; bases with no gene match: 5. For the CDR3, the DNA is TGTGCCAGCACCAGACAGGGGAGCTCCTACAATGAGCAGTTCTTC. Translation gives CASTRQGSSYNEQFF.

At least ten counts were recorded for this clone. The V and J genes are TRBV7-2 and TRBJ1-4; no clear D gene. Germline-derived CDR1 and CDR2 are SGHTA and FQGNSA. This CDR3 contains 13 residues. Trimming removed 5 bases at V and 7 bases at J, with 11 bases between. CDR3 protein: CASSPGRPEKLFF. In DNA form, the CDR3 reads TGTGCCAGCAGCCCCGGAAGGCCTGAAAAACTGTTTTTT.

The chain employs TRBV5-4 and TRBJ2-7, with TRBD1 as a possible D gene (6 bases). This CDR3 comprises 16 residues. V lost 4 bases to trimming and J lost 7 bases, with 24 bases between them. The germline CDR1 and CDR2 sequences are SGHNT and YYREEE (reference sequence). CDR3 coding DNA: TGTGCCAGCAGCCAATCCCCGGGACCGATGAGGGGGGAGCAGTACTTC. This gives the protein CASSQSPGPMRGEQYF.

V and J are TRBV5-5 and TRBJ2-7; TRBD2 matches 10 bases. CDR1 is SGHKS and CDR2 is YYEKEE in the germline V gene (reference sequence). The CDR3 loop spans 15 amino acids. Trimming removed 0 bases from V and 4 bases from J; junction bases left unmatched: 4. In DNA form, the CDR3 reads TGTGCCAGCAGCTTGGTTAGCGGGAGGTATTACGAGCAGTACTTC. Residues: CASSLVSGRYYEQYF.

The table lists this clone with a few counts. The chain combines TRBV6-6 with TRBJ2-7; no definite D call. The V end was cut by 5 bases, the J end by 5 bases, with 7 bases between. The CDR3 loop spans 11 amino acids. The germline CDR1 and CDR2 sequences are MNHNY and SVGAGI (reference sequence). The CDR3, as DNA: TGTGCCAGCAGTACCCGGGACGAGCAGTACTTC. This encodes CASSTRDEQYF.

The rearrangement joins TRBV7-8 to TRBJ1-5, with D perhaps matching TRBD1 (5 bases). Per germline, CDR1 SGHVS and CDR2 FQNEAQ. CDR3 size: 17 residues. The ends were cut back, 5 bases at V and 0 bases at J, with 17 bases in the middle. The CDR3 sequence is CASSPEDREYSNQPQHF. CDR3 bases: TGTGCCAGCAGCCCAGAAGACAGAGAATATAGCAATCAGCCCCAGCATTTT.

The CDR3 region is CASSPTHTGELFF. DNA for the CDR3: TGTGCCAGCAGTCCCACGCACACCGGGGAGCTGTTTTTT. V is TRBV27 and J is TRBJ2-2; D call uncertain. Germline CDR1 reads MNHEY; CDR2 reads SMNVEV (reference sequence). The CDR3 totals 13 residues. The ends were cut back, 5 bases at V and 3 bases at J, with 7 bases in the middle.

The chain has TRBV4-1 and TRBJ1-1; 7 bases align to TRBD1. In germline, CDR1 is MGHRA, CDR2 YSYEKL. This CDR3 spans 16 amino acids. After removal of 4 bases from V and 4 bases from J, the junction contained 12 bases not matched to a gene. The CDR3: CASSPYLPTGSTEAFF. Written as DNA, the CDR3 is TGCGCCAGCAGCCCCTATCTCCCGACAGGGAGCACTGAAGCTTTCTTT.

The CDR3, as DNA: TGTGCCAGCAGTTTGCGCTTTACTTCTAGCACAGATACGCAGTATTTT. As protein: CASSLRFTSSTDTQYF. V usage is TRBV28 and J usage is TRBJ2-3, with D hard to call. The CDR3 sequence is 16 residues long. The V gene's germline CDR1 is MDHEN and CDR2 SYDVKM. V dropped 3 bases and J dropped 0 bases, with 13 bases sitting between them.

The CDR3 nucleotides read TGTGCCAGCAGTGTTGCTAGCGGGAGATCCTACGAGCAGTACTTC. Translating it yields CASSVASGRSYEQYF. This sequence joins TRBV27 and TRBJ2-7, with 10 bases aligning to TRBD2. Trimming removed 5 bases from V and 1 base from J; junction bases left unmatched: 5. This CDR3 region has 15 residues. Germline CDR1 reads MNHEY; CDR2 reads SMNVEV (reference sequence).

This rearrangement joins TRBV7-9 to TRBJ2-5; no firm D call. CDR3 size: 13 residues. Per germline, CDR1 SEHNR and CDR2 FQNEAQ (reference sequence). The V end was cut by 5 bases, the J end by 1 base, with 8 bases between. The chain's CDR3 is CASSRVSQETQYF. The CDR3 DNA follows: TGTGCCAGCAGCCGGGTGTCCCAAGAGACCCAGTACTTC.

The chain couples TRBV11-2 to TRBJ2-1; 9 bases line up with TRBD2. V shed 5 bases and J 8 bases; nucleotides not matched to a gene: 4. Germline values: CDR1 SGHAT, CDR2 FQNNGV. The CDR3 has 13 amino acids. CDR3 in amino acids: CASSLGTSHEQFF. In DNA form, the CDR3 reads TGTGCCAGCAGCCTGGGGACTAGCCATGAGCAGTTCTTC.

CDR3 nucleotide sequence: TGCGCCAGCAGCCCGCAGGGATTAGAGACGCAGTATTTT. Translating it yields CASSPQGLETQYF. The chain employs TRBV5-1 and TRBJ2-3; D is possibly TRBD1 (5 bases). The CDR3 spans 13 residues. V gave up 4 bases and J gave up 9 bases, with 15 bases separating them. The germline CDR1 and CDR2 sequences are SGHRS and YFSETQ.